The present T cell receptor beta chain was sequenced within a study of blood T cell repertoires in COVID-19. CDR3 length: 17 amino acids. V was clipped by 2 bases and J by 4 bases, with 19 bases between them. CDR1 is SGHTS and CDR2 is YDEGEE in the germline V gene. Here immunoSEQ multiplex PCR was the method, and the copy in TCRdb shows in-frame clones only, minus some. The sample includes about 140,000 clones, roughly 88% of them seen just once. This TCR was sampled from a woman aged 55 to 70 with acute or convalescent COVID-19. The rearrangement uses TRBV5-8 and TRBJ2-1; D is undetermined. The sample taken for sequencing was peripheral blood. In nucleotides, the CDR3 is TGTGCCAGCAGCTTCGGTTTGGCCCGAGGTGGTTACAATGAGCAGTTCTTC. Encoded protein: CASSFGLARGGYNEQFF.